There are many counts of the clone carrying this TCR beta chain. This entry belongs to a study of T cell repertoires in cytomegalovirus infection. The CDR3 covers 13 residues. The V end lost 3 bases, the J end lost 4 bases, and 10 bases lay between the germline ends. Germline V gene sequence: CDR1 DFQATT, CDR2 SNEGSKA (reference sequence). From the reads, TCRdb called clonotypes with MiXCR, one entry per CDR3 protein. The table lists about 490,000 distinct CDR3 sequences, around 11% of them singletons. The gene calls are TRBV20-1 and TRBJ2-1, with D tentatively TRBD2 (6 bases). The sequence came from a human donor in good health (CMV status not recorded). Some clones in this sample may be carry-over from other donors' samples. Sequenced: PBMCs. CDR3: CSASGGVYNEQFF. CDR3 bases: TGCAGTGCTAGCGGGGGTGTATACAATGAGCAGTTCTTC.